The source of this TCR beta chain is a study of blood T cell repertoires in COVID-19. On the study more broadly: PBMCs, B-cell-depleted T cells, or T cells provided the cDNA or gDNA that made up the material.

Allocation to cohorts depended on clinical history reported by the participants. Profiled with immunoSEQ multiplex PCR; TCRdb holds only in-frame clones, not every one. Among 180,000 or so clones, 75% to 85% were seen once, and the ten largest hold approximately 16%. Per the germline V gene, CDR1 is ENHRY and CDR2 is SYGVKD. The CDR3 is 17 amino acids. The V gene end was trimmed by 6 bases and the J gene end by 3 bases; junction bases not matched to a gene: 12. V gene TRBV10-3 combines with J gene TRBJ2-2, with TRBD2 matching 8 bases. The source is a man in his fifties who had recovered from COVID-19. The sample was PBMCs or T cells enriched from blood (not recorded which). DNA of the CDR3: TGTGCCATCAGGGCCACCCGAGCGGGGGCCCACACCGGGGAGCTGTTTTTT. It encodes CAIRATRAGAHTGELFF.